What follows are 12 T cell receptor beta chains derived from one specimen sequenced in a study of identical twins. TCRdb reprocessed the 5' RACE reads via MiXCR and lists one record per CDR3 protein. The data hold some 760,000 distinct CDR3 sequences, with roughly 18% observed a single time. These same data were also listed under a study on T cells expressing NK-cell markers.

The specimen was PBMCs. The receptors originated from a woman aged 18-29 years in good health.

The sample holds a few counts of this clonotype. The chain employs TRBV18 and TRBJ2-5; D perhaps matches TRBD2 (7 bases). Germline V gene data show CDR1 as KGHSH and CDR2 as LQKENI. V gave up 4 bases and J gave up 5 bases, with 20 bases separating them. CDR3 length equals 16 residues. CDR3 region: CASSQTTGGAGETQYF. CDR3 nucleotides: TGTGCCAGCTCACAGACCACGGGGGGCGCAGGGGAGACCCAGTACTTC. Looking up the rest from reference TRBV18 and TRBJ2-5 gives the full variable domain: NAGVMQNPRHLVRRRGQEARLRCSPMKGHSHVYWYRQLPEEGLKFMVYLQKENIIDESGMPKERFSAEFPKEGPSILRIQQVVRGDSAAYFCASSQTTGGAGETQYFGPGTRLLVL.

This clonotype appeared a few times. The chain has TRBV5-1 and TRBJ1-4; D gene ambiguous. The CDR3 consists of 13 residues. V was shortened by 2 bases and J by 3 bases, with 5 bases between the two germline ends. Germline V CDR1 and CDR2: SGHRS, YFSETQ. CDR3 nucleotide sequence: TGCGCCAGCAGCTTTGGGGCTAATGAAAAACTGTTTTTT. It translates to CASSFGANEKLFF. The full variable domain, in which reference TRBV5-1 and TRBJ1-4 provide the parts outside the CDR3, is KAGVTQTPRYLIKTRGQQVTLSCSPISGHRSVSWYQQTPGQGLQFLFEYFSETQRNKGNFPGRFSGRQFSNSRSEMNVSTLELGDSALYLCASSFGANEKLFFGSGTQLSVL.

This clonotype was counted only a few times. The rearrangement joins TRBV7-2 to TRBJ2-3; 8 nucleotides match TRBD2. V gave up 3 bases and J gave up 5 bases; unmatched junction bases: 10. This CDR3 is built from 16 residues. CDR1 is SGHTA and CDR2 is FQGNSA in the germline V gene. The CDR3 DNA is TGTGCCAGCAGCTTCGACCCTAGCGGGTGGAGAGATACGCAGTATTTT. It specifies CASSFDPSGWRDTQYF.

This clonotype was detected a few times. CDR3 sequence: CASTGNRVDETQYF. As DNA, the CDR3 is TGTGCCAGCACCGGGAACAGGGTAGACGAGACCCAGTACTTC. The chain couples TRBV5-6 to TRBJ2-5; the D gene is possibly TRBD1 (6 bases). Germline V gives CDR1 SGHDT, CDR2 YYEEEE. The CDR3 spans 14 residues. Between the trimmed V and J ends, which lost 6 bases and 5 bases, there was a span of 17 bases.

This clonotype was counted a few times. V gene TRBV5-1 combines with J gene TRBJ2-5; D gene unclear. The CDR3 is made up of 12 amino acids. CDR1 and CDR2 (germline): SGHRS, YFSETQ. V lost 3 bases and J lost 3, with 6 bases in between. The CDR3 DNA reads as TGCGCCAGCAGCTCCCTTAAAGAGACCCAGTACTTC. Protein product: CASSSLKETQYF.

The gene calls are TRBV10-3 and TRBJ2-2; 9 bases line up with TRBD1. CDR3 size: 17 residues. V gave up 4 bases and J gave up 5 bases; unmatched junction bases: 11. CDR1 and CDR2 from the germline V gene are ENHRY and SYGVKD. DNA for the CDR3: TGTGCCATCAGTGCAACCGGGACAGGGAGCGGAACCGGGGAGCTGTTTTTT. Amino acid sequence: CAISATGTGSGTGELFF.

The V and J genes are TRBV30 and TRBJ2-1; 10 bases line up with TRBD2. The CDR3 runs 15 residues. CDR1 GTSNPN and CDR2 SVGIG come from the germline V gene (reference sequence). V lost 3 bases to trimming and J lost 6 bases; unmatched junction nucleotides: 8. The CDR3 coding sequence is TGTGCCTGGAGAACAGGAGCGGGAGGGCCCAATGAGCAGTTCTTC. Protein product: CAWRTGAGGPNEQFF.

This chain connects TRBV7-7 to TRBJ2-1, with D possibly called TRBD1 or TRBD2 (5 bases each). V lost 5 bases and J lost 0, with 11 bases in between. The CDR3 loop spans 15 amino acids. Germline lookup yields CDR1 SSHAT and CDR2 FNYEAQ (reference sequence). CDR3 sequence: CASSSLGASYNEQFF. The CDR3 DNA is TGTGCCAGCAGCAGTCTCGGGGCCTCCTACAATGAGCAGTTCTTC.

In its sample, this clonotype was seen a few times. This chain links TRBV14 with TRBJ2-6; D unresolved. The ends were cut back, 2 bases at V and 2 bases at J, with 10 bases in the middle. This CDR3 is 16 amino acids long. CDR1 and CDR2 (germline): SGHDN, FVKESK. The CDR3 nucleotides are TGTGCCAGCAGCCAATTGACATTTCCTGGGGCCAACGTCCTGACTTTC. It codes for CASSQLTFPGANVLTF.

V and J are TRBV19 and TRBJ2-7, with TRBD1 matching over 7 bases. The germline CDR1 and CDR2 sequences are LNHDA and SQIVND (reference sequence). V was pared by 5 bases and J by 2 bases, with 9 bases of the junction left unmatched. The CDR3 is made up of 15 amino acids. CDR3 amino acids: CASSYGTANPYEQYF. The CDR3 coding sequence is TGTGCCAGTAGTTACGGGACAGCAAATCCCTACGAGCAGTACTTC.

The rearrangement joins TRBV7-8 to TRBJ2-7; 9 nucleotides agree with TRBD1. Trimming took 11 bases from V and 4 from J; bases not matched to a gene: 9. Germline-derived CDR1 and CDR2 are SGHVS and FQNEAQ. This CDR3 contains 13 residues. The CDR3: CAGGDRVGYEQYF. Written as DNA, the CDR3 is TGTGCCGGGGGGGACAGGGTTGGGTACGAGCAGTACTTC.

In its sample, this clonotype was seen a few times. The CDR3 DNA reads TGCGCCAGCAGCCAAGACCTGAGCACTGAGCAGTTCTTC. This codes for CASSQDLSTEQFF. The J gene is TRBJ2-1, the V gene TRBV4-3; D is ambiguous. The CDR3 sequence is 13 residues long. Trimming left V 0 bases short and J 9 bases short, with 9 bases between. The V gene's germline CDR1 is LGHNA and CDR2 YSLEER.